The entry that follows covers one TCR beta chain sequence. The target antigen is unknown. This sample stems from a study of T cell responses to AZD1222 COVID-19 vaccine. Findings and caveats of the study: Spike-wide vaccine-associated CD4 TCRs dominated at 160-218 and 743-854.

Looked up from germline, CDR1 is SNHLY and CDR2 is FYNNEI. The CDR3 length is 15 residues. V shed 5 bases and J 3 bases; nucleotides not matched to a gene: 4. Repertoires were generated with immunoSEQ multiplex PCR, while TCRdb's copy carries only in-frame clones and drops some. The sample has more than 140,000 clones, around 88% seen once; the top ten hold about 3.4%. J is TRBJ2-3 and V is TRBV2, with 11 positions matching TRBD1. Source: peripheral blood, taken on day 0 of MenACWY control vaccination. The sequence came from an adult in good health. The CDR3 sequence: CASSFGQGATDTQYF. The CDR3 DNA reads as TGTGCCAGCAGTTTCGGACAGGGGGCAACAGATACGCAGTATTTT.